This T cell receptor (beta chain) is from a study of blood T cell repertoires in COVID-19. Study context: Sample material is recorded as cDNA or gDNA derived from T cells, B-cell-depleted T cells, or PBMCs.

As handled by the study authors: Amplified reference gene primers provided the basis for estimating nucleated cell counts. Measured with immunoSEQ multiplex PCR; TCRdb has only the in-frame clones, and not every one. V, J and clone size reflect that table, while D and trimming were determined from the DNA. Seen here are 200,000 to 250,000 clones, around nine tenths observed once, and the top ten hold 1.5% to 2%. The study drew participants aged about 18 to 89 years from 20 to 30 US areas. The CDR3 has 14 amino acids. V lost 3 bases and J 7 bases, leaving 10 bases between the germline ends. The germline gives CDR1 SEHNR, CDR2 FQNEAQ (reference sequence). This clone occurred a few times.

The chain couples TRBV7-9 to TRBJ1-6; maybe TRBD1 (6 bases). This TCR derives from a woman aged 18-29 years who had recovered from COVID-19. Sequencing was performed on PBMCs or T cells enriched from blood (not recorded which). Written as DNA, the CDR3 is TGTGCCAGCAGCTTCGAGGACAGAAATTCACCCCTCCACTTT. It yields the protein CASSFEDRNSPLHF.